Listed below are T cell receptor beta chains from one sample, sequenced in a study of CD8+ T cells in alopecia areata. Measured with immunoSEQ multiplex PCR; TCRdb has only the in-frame clones, and not every one. Among roughly 140,000 clones listed, less than 65% were seen once. Sequencing was carried out using CD8+ T cells sorted from blood. Every receptor here comes from a human donor in good health. The CDR3 runs from the conserved cysteine through the conserved F or W. Each record gives: CDR3 DNA, CDR3 protein, J gene, D gene, clone size, V gene. D genes are given only for firm matches. Only part of the rows carry a size: once, few, many, or a class if the clone is expanded.

CDR3 DNA: TGTGCCAGCAGTACAGGGCAGAATGGCTACACCTTC; CDR3 protein: CASSTGQNGYTF; J gene: TRBJ1-2; D gene: .; clone size: .; V gene: TRBV27
CDR3 DNA: TGTGCCTGGTCAGACCCTTGGGGGACTGAAGCTTTCTTT; CDR3 protein: CAWSDPWGTEAFF; J gene: TRBJ1-1; D gene: .; clone size: .; V gene: TRBV30
CDR3 DNA: TGTGCCAGCAGTGGGACAGGGAGTCAGCCCCAGCATTTT; CDR3 protein: CASSGTGSQPQHF; J gene: TRBJ1-5; D gene: TRBD1; clone size: .; V gene: TRBV25-1
CDR3 DNA: TGTGCCAGCAGTTCGAATGATGCGGCAGCTTTCTTT; CDR3 protein: CASSSNDAAAFF; J gene: TRBJ1-1; D gene: .; clone size: .; V gene: TRBV6-5
CDR3 DNA: TGTGCCAGCAGCTCACCTAGCGGAGAAACCTCCTACAATGAGCAGTTCTTC; CDR3 protein: CASSSPSGETSYNEQFF; J gene: TRBJ2-1; D gene: TRBD2; clone size: .; V gene: TRBV5-4
CDR3 DNA: TGTGCCAGCAGTCACGCGAACACTGAAGCTTTCTTT; CDR3 protein: CASSHANTEAFF; J gene: TRBJ1-1; D gene: .; clone size: .; V gene: TRBV6-5
CDR3 DNA: TGTGCCAGCCTCCCCCGGGCAGGGGCGACCGGGGAGCTGTTTTTT; CDR3 protein: CASLPRAGATGELFF; J gene: TRBJ2-2; D gene: .; clone size: .; V gene: TRBV19
CDR3 DNA: TGCAGCGTCGTCCAGGACTGGGTAGAAGAGACCCAGTACTTC; CDR3 protein: CSVVQDWVEETQYF; J gene: TRBJ2-5; D gene: .; clone size: .; V gene: TRBV29-1
CDR3 DNA: TGCAGCGCCGGGACAGGGGGTTACGAGCAGTACTTC; CDR3 protein: CSAGTGGYEQYF; J gene: TRBJ2-7; D gene: TRBD1; clone size: few; V gene: TRBV29-1
CDR3 DNA: TGTGCCAGCAGCCTAGCGGGAGTGGTTGACCAGTACTTC; CDR3 protein: CASSLAGVVDQYF; J gene: TRBJ2-5; D gene: TRBD2; clone size: .; V gene: TRBV7-9
CDR3 DNA: TGTGCCTGGAACGCGGGGGGGAACACCGGGGAGCTGTTTTTT; CDR3 protein: CAWNAGGNTGELFF; J gene: TRBJ2-2; D gene: TRBD2; clone size: few; V gene: TRBV30
CDR3 DNA: TGTGCCAGCGGGACGGACCAAGAGACCCAGTACTTC; CDR3 protein: CASGTDQETQYF; J gene: TRBJ2-5; D gene: .; clone size: .; V gene: TRBV7-9